Below, 20 T cell receptor beta chains from the same sample are listed, as sequenced in a study of identical twins. TCRdb reprocessed the 5' RACE reads with MiXCR, giving one entry per CDR3 protein. The table includes over 500,000 distinct CDR3 sequences, less than 25% detected once. This same sample was also part of a study on T cells expressing NK-cell markers.

Source material: CD4+ T cells sorted from blood. The receptors here all came from a woman aged 18-29 years in good health.

This clonotype was counted a single time. V is TRBV5-6 and J is TRBJ2-3; D is unresolved. There are 13 residues in the CDR3. Germline V gene lookup returns CDR1 SGHDT and CDR2 YYEEEE. V gave up 3 bases and J gave up 3 bases, with 8 bases separating them. Here the CDR3 DNA reads TGTGCCAGCAGCTATACGGCGACAGATACGCAGTATTTT. Protein: CASSYTATDTQYF. Combining the CDR3 with reference TRBV5-6 and TRBJ2-3 gives the whole variable domain DAGVTQSPTHLIKTRGQQVTLRCSPKSGHDTVSWYQQALGQGPQFIFQYYEEEERQRGNFPDRFSGHQFPNYSSELNVNALLLGDSALYLCASSYTATDTQYFGPGTRLTVL.

This chain joins TRBV10-1 and TRBJ2-7; no clear D gene. CDR1 WNHNN and CDR2 SYGVQD come from the germline V gene (reference sequence). The CDR3 loop spans 14 amino acids. With 3 bases removed from V and 0 bases from J, the gap between germline ends came to 9 bases. Here the CDR3 DNA reads TGCGCCAGCAGTGATCTGGATAACTCCTACGAGCAGTACTTC. The encoded protein is CASSDLDNSYEQYF.

V usage is TRBV10-3 and J usage is TRBJ1-5; D is perhaps TRBD1 (5 bases). Trimming took off 8 bases at V and 4 bases at J, with 9 bases between the two ends. Germline values: CDR1 ENHRY, CDR2 SYGVKD. The CDR3 covers 12 residues. CDR3 DNA: TGTGCCATCGCGGGGGATAATCAGCCCCAGCATTTT. Translation: CAIAGDNQPQHF.

This chain uses TRBV4-3 with TRBJ2-7; possible D gene TRBD2, 6 bases. There are 16 residues in the CDR3. V lost 0 bases, J lost 2 bases, and 14 bases lay in between. Germline V gene sequence: CDR1 LGHNA, CDR2 YSLEER. CDR3 region: CASSQDLGTGTYEQYF. In nucleotides, the CDR3 is TGCGCCAGCAGCCAAGATCTAGGGACTGGAACCTACGAGCAGTACTTC.

This clonotype was detected only a few times. DNA of the CDR3: TGTGCCAGCAGCGTAACGAGCAATGAAAAACTGTTTTTT. This sequence encodes CASSVTSNEKLFF. The chain is built from TRBV9 and TRBJ1-4; D not resolved. Germline V gene data show CDR1 as SGDLS and CDR2 as YYNGEE. Trimming took 1 base from V and 5 from J, leaving 6 bases between them. The CDR3 runs to 13 residues.

This chain uses TRBV3-1 with TRBJ2-7; the D gene is possibly TRBD2 (6 bases). The CDR3 covers 12 residues. Germline V lookup: CDR1 LGHDT, CDR2 YNNKEL (reference sequence). The ends were cut back, 3 bases at V and 6 bases at J, with 9 bases in the middle. DNA of the CDR3: TGTGCCAGCAGCCACCGACTAGGCGAGCAGTACTTC. It encodes CASSHRLGEQYF.

This clonotype showed up just a few times. V usage is TRBV20-1 and J usage is TRBJ2-5; 8 bases fit TRBD1. The CDR3 length is 14 residues. Trimming at V came to 5 bases and at J to 5 bases, leaving 10 bases not matched to a gene. Germline V gene data show CDR1 as DFQATT and CDR2 as SNEGSKA (reference sequence). CDR3 sequence reads: CSAVEDRGRETQYF. The CDR3 coding sequence is TGCAGTGCTGTAGAAGACAGGGGAAGGGAGACCCAGTACTTC.

The CDR3, as DNA: TGTGCCAGTGGTGGGAATACGCAGTATTTT. This codes for CASGGNTQYF. The chain recombines TRBV2 with TRBJ2-3, with D uncertain. Germline lookup yields CDR1 SNHLY and CDR2 FYNNEI. This CDR3 has 10 amino acids. Trimming cost V 9 bases and J 7 bases, with 8 bases left between them.

The genes are TRBV5-1 and TRBJ2-3; D possibly uses TRBD1 or TRBD2 (6 bases each). Deletions cut 7 bases from V and 4 bases from J, with 19 bases between. The CDR3 covers 15 residues. From germline, CDR1 is SGHRS and CDR2 YFSETQ. DNA for the CDR3: TGCGCCAGCTTTACAGGGCCGTCGGGGGCAGATACGCAGTATTTT. It encodes CASFTGPSGADTQYF.

There are a few counts of this clonotype. CDR3 in amino acids: CASSWGSEQFF. The CDR3 coding sequence is TGTGCCAGCAGTTGGGGATCTGAGCAGTTCTTC. The chain recombines TRBV6-5 with TRBJ2-1; the D is unclear. CDR3 length: 11 residues. V was cut by 4 bases and J by 9 bases, with 7 bases left in between. Germline CDR1 MNHEY, CDR2 SVGAGI.

This clonotype was detected only a few times. This chain links TRBV11-2 with TRBJ2-7; 7 nucleotides line up with TRBD1. Trimming cost V 5 bases and J 3 bases; bases outside gene matches: 10. The CDR3 runs to 15 residues. The germline gives CDR1 SGHAT, CDR2 FQNNGV. The CDR3 sequence: CASSQFDRVVYEQYF. In DNA, the CDR3 is TGTGCCAGCAGCCAATTTGACAGGGTGGTCTACGAGCAGTACTTC. The full variable domain, with the rest looked up from reference TRBV11-2 and TRBJ2-7, is EAGVAQSPRYKIIEKRQSVAFWCNPISGHATLYWYQQILGQGPKLLIQFQNNGVVDDSQLPKDRFSAERLKGVDSTLKIQPAKLEDSAVYLCASSQFDRVVYEQYFGPGTRLTVT.

This clonotype was seen a handful of times. The gene calls are TRBV6-1 and TRBJ2-5; perhaps TRBD1 as D (6 bases). Germline lookup yields CDR1 MNHNS and CDR2 SASEGT. The V and J ends lost 6 bases and 2 bases respectively, with 19 bases between them. This CDR3 contains 16 residues. The CDR3 bases are TGTGCCAGCAGCCCGACGCGTACAGGGAGACAAGAGACCCAGTACTTC. It yields the protein CASSPTRTGRQETQYF.

The gene calls are TRBV30 and TRBJ2-1; possibly TRBD1 for D (6 bases). CDR3 size: 13 residues. Trimming took off 5 bases at V and 5 bases at J, with 13 bases between the two ends. Per the germline V gene, CDR1 is GTSNPN and CDR2 is SVGIG (reference sequence). CDR3 region: CAWSSGHNNEQFF. The CDR3 nucleotides are TGTGCCTGGTCCTCGGGACACAACAATGAGCAGTTCTTC.

This clonotype has a count of ten or more. CDR3 in DNA: TGTGCCATCAGTGACCTCCCCAGGGGGTCACCTGAGCAGTTCTTC. As protein: CAISDLPRGSPEQFF. The chain couples TRBV10-3 to TRBJ2-1; TRBD1 matches at 7 bases. CDR1 ENHRY and CDR2 SYGVKD come from the germline V gene. The CDR3 totals 15 residues. With V trimmed by 3 bases and J by 9 bases, 11 bases remained unmatched.

The V call is TRBV27, the J call TRBJ2-5, with D tentatively TRBD1 (6 bases). CDR3 size: 13 residues. The V gene lost 6 bases and the J gene lost 3 bases, with 11 bases spanning the gap. CDR1 and CDR2 (germline): MNHEY, SMNVEV (reference sequence). The CDR3 reads CASSWDIEETQYF. The CDR3 nucleotides are TGTGCCAGCAGCTGGGACATCGAAGAGACCCAGTACTTC.

This clonotype occurred many times. The genes are TRBV6-1 and TRBJ2-1; 16 bases match TRBD2. Germline CDR1 and CDR2: MNHNS and SASEGT. The CDR3 contains 18 residues. The junction had 5 bases not matched to a gene; V was cut back by 6 bases and J by 0 bases. CDR3 protein: CASSPGLAGGSSYNEQFF. CDR3 nucleotide sequence: TGTGCCAGCAGCCCGGGACTAGCGGGAGGGAGCTCCTACAATGAGCAGTTCTTC.

The chain recombines TRBV7-8 with TRBJ1-5, with 10 bases matching TRBD1. This CDR3 is 15 amino acids long. Germline assignment: CDR1 SGHVS and CDR2 FQNEAQ. Unmatched junction bases numbered 2, after V lost 0 bases and J lost 6 bases. CDR3 region: CASSLAGTGAQPQHF. For the CDR3, the DNA is TGTGCCAGCAGCTTAGCTGGGACAGGGGCTCAGCCCCAGCATTTT.

The rearrangement uses TRBV20-1 and TRBJ2-1; D remains ambiguous. The CDR3 spans 11 residues. Trimming cost V 5 bases and J 12 bases, with 14 bases left between them. CDR1 DFQATT and CDR2 SNEGSKA come from the germline V gene (reference sequence). CDR3 coding DNA: TGCAGTGCTGGGGTAAAAGACTCGCAGTTCTTC. This encodes CSAGVKDSQFF.

The chain carries TRBV6-1 and TRBJ1-2; TRBD1 aligns across 8 bases. This CDR3 comprises 15 residues. CDR1 and CDR2 from the germline V gene are MNHNS and SASEGT. J was trimmed by 4 bases and V by 5 bases; bases with no gene match: 9. DNA of the CDR3: TGTGCCAGCAGTCCCCGGACAGGGAAAGGCTATGGCTACACCTTC. It translates to CASSPRTGKGYGYTF.

This clonotype was seen a handful of times. This chain joins TRBV5-1 and TRBJ2-7, with 7 bases identical to TRBD1. CDR3 size: 14 residues. From germline, CDR1 is SGHRS and CDR2 YFSETQ. The trim removed 0 bases at V and 5 bases at J, leaving 5 bases unmatched. This CDR3 reads CASSLGQGVDEQYF. The CDR3 DNA reads TGCGCCAGCAGCTTGGGACAGGGAGTCGACGAGCAGTACTTC.